The clone carrying this T cell receptor (beta chain) was seen at least ten times. Its target is not known. This sample is drawn from a study of shared clonotypes between healthy human individuals. Study-level findings and limits: Collection of samples was limited to blood; tissue repertoires likely differ. Generally, estimated richness proved larger in naive subsets than it did in memory subsets. Across a handful of donors, naive CD4 shared roughly 5.2%, naive CD8 more than 3%, memory CD4 approximately 2.5%, memory CD8 0.4%.

The data were produced by immunoSEQ multiplex PCR, yet TCRdb's version contains in-frame clones alone and is incomplete. The sample records about 110,000 clones, just over 65% being singletons. Caucasian adults living in Nashville, Tennessee, provided all samples. Trimming removed 7 bases from V and 14 bases from J; junction bases left unmatched: 18. CDR3 length: 14 amino acids. From germline, CDR1 is SEHNR and CDR2 FQNEAQ (reference sequence). Sequenced material: memory CD8+ T cells sorted from blood. Regarding subset: CD45RO+ cells pooled with CCR7-negative TemRA cells. The V and J genes are TRBV7-9 and TRBJ2-3; 7 positions match TRBD2. The TCR was taken from a woman aged 30 to 39 in good health. CDR3 residues: CASTAGLAAYVGYF. As DNA, the CDR3 is TGTGCCAGCACAGCGGGGCTAGCGGCCTACGTGGGGTATTTT. The full variable domain, rest sourced from reference TRBV7-9 and TRBJ2-3, is DTGVSQNPRHKITKRGQNVTFRCDPISEHNRLYWYRQTLGQGPEFLTYFQNEAQLEKSRLLSDRFSAERPKGSFSTLEIQRTEQGDSAMYLCASTAGLAAYVGYFGPGTRLTVL.